This T cell receptor (beta chain) emerged from a study of blood T cell repertoires in COVID-19. Produced via immunoSEQ multiplex PCR; TCRdb's table is partial and in-frame only. Altogether more than 200,000 clones are present, 85% to 90% being singletons, with the ten largest covering 2.7%. V was clipped by 5 bases and J by 7 bases, with 17 bases between them. This CDR3 has 15 residues. Germline-derived CDR1 and CDR2 are KGHSH and LQKENI. The specimen sequenced was peripheral blood. The genes are TRBV18 and TRBJ1-4; possible D gene TRBD1, 6 bases. The receptor comes from an older woman with acute or convalescent COVID-19. CDR3 sequence: CASSESGDPTEKLFF. CDR3 DNA: TGTGCCAGCTCAGAATCAGGGGACCCTACTGAAAAACTGTTTTTT.